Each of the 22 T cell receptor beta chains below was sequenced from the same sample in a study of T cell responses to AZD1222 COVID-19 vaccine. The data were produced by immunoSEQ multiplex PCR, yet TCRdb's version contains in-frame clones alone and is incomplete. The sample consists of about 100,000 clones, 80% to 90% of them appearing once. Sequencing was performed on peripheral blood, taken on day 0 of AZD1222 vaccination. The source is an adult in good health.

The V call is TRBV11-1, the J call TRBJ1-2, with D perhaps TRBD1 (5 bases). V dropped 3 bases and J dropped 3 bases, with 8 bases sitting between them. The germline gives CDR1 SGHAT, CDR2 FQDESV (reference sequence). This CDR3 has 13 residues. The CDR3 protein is CASSLGGDYGYTF. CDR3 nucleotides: TGTGCCAGCAGCTTGGGAGGGGACTATGGCTACACCTTC.

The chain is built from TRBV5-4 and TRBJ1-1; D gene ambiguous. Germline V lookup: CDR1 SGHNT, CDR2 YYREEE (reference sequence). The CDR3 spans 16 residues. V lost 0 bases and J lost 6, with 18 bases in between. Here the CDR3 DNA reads TGTGCCAGCAGCTTGGAGATTTGGACGGGGAGGTCTGAAGCTTTCTTT. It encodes CASSLEIWTGRSEAFF.

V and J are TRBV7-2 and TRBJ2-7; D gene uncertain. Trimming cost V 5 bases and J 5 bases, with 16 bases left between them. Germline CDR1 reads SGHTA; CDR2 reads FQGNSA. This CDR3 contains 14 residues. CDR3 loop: CASSPISAAHEQYF. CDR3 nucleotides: TGTGCCAGCAGCCCGATATCGGCCGCCCACGAGCAGTACTTC.

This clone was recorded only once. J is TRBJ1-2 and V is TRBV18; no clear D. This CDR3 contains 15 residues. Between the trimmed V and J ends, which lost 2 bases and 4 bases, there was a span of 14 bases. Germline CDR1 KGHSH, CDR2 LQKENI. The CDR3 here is CASSPTIGRVYGYTF. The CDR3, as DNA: TGTGCCAGCTCACCAACCATAGGGAGGGTCTATGGCTACACCTTC.

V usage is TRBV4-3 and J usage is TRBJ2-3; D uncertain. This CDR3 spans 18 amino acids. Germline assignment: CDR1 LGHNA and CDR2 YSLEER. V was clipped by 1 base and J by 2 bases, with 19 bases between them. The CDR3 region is CASSQARRTVGTTDTQYF. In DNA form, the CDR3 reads TGCGCCAGCAGCCAAGCGCGGCGGACGGTGGGAACCACAGATACGCAGTATTTT.

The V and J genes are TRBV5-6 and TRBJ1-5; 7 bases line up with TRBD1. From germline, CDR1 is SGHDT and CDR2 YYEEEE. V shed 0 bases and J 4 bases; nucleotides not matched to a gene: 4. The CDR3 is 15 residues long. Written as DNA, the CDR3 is TGTGCCAGCAGCTTGGGTGGGACAGCAAATCAGCCCCAGCATTTT. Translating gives CASSLGGTANQPQHF.

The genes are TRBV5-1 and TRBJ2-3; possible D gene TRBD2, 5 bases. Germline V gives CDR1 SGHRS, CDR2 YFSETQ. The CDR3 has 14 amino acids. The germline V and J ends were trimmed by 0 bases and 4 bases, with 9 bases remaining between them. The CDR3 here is CASSLAGGPDTQYF. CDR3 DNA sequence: TGCGCCAGCAGCTTGGCCGGAGGCCCAGATACGCAGTATTTT.

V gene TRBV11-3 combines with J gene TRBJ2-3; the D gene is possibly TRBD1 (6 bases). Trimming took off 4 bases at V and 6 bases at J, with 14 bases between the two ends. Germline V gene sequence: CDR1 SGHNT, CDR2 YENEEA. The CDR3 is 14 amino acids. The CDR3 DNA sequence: TGTGCCAGCAGCTCGGGACAAGTCTATGATACGCAGTATTTT. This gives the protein CASSSGQVYDTQYF.

The CDR3 loop reads CASSFPTQPQHF. Written as DNA, the CDR3 is TGTGCCAGCAGTTTTCCTACTCAGCCCCAGCATTTT. The J gene is TRBJ1-5, the V gene TRBV6-5; unclear D gene. The V and J ends lost 4 bases and 6 bases respectively, with 7 bases between them. This CDR3 is built from 12 residues. Germline loops: CDR1 MNHEY, CDR2 SVGAGI.

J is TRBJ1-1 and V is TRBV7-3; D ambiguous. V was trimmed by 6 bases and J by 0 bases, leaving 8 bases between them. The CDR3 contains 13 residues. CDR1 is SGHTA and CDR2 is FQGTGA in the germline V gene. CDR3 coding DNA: TGTGCCAGCAGTGGCAGGATGAACACTGAAGCTTTCTTT. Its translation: CASSGRMNTEAFF.

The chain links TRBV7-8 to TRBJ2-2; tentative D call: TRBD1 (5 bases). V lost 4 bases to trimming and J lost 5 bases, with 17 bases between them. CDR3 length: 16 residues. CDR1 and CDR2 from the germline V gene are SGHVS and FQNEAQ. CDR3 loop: CASSWIDRIYTGELFF. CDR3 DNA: TGTGCCAGCAGCTGGATCGACAGAATCTATACCGGGGAGCTGTTTTTT.

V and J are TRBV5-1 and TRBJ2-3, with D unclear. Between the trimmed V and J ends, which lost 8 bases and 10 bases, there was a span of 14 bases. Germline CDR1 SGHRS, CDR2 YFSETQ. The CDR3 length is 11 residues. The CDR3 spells CARNSLVAQYF. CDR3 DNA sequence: TGCGCCAGAAATTCTCTGGTGGCGCAGTATTTT.

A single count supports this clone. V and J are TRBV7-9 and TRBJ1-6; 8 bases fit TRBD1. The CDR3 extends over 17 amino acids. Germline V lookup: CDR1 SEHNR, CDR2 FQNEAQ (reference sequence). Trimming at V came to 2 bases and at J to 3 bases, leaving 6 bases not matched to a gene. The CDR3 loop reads CASSLPGQADYNSPLHF. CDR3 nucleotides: TGTGCCAGCAGCTTACCGGGACAGGCTGACTATAATTCACCCCTCCACTTT.

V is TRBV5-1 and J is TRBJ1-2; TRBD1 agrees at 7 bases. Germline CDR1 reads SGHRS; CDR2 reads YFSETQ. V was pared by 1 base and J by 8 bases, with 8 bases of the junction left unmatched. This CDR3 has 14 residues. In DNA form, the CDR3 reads TGCGCCAGCAGCTTGAGACAGGGAGGGCGCGGCTACACCTTC. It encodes CASSLRQGGRGYTF.

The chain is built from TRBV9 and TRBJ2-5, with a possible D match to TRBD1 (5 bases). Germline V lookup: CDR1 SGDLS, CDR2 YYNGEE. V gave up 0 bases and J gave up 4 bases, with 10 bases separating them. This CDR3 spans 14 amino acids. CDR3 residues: CASSVGHRIETQYF. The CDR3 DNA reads TGTGCCAGCAGCGTAGGACACAGGATAGAGACCCAGTACTTC.

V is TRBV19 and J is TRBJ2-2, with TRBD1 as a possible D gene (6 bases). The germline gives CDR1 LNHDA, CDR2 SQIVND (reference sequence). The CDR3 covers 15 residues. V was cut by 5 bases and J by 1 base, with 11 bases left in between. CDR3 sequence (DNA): TGTGCCAGTAGTCTTGACAGGCGGAACACCGGGGAGCTGTTTTTT. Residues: CASSLDRRNTGELFF.

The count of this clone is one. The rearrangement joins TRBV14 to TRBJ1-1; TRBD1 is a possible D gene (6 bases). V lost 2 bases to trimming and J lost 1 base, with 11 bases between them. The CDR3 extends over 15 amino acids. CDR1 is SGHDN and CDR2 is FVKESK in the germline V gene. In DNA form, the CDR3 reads TGTGCCAGCAGCCAACAGGGGTGGGGGAACACTGAAGCTTTCTTT. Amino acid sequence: CASSQQGWGNTEAFF.

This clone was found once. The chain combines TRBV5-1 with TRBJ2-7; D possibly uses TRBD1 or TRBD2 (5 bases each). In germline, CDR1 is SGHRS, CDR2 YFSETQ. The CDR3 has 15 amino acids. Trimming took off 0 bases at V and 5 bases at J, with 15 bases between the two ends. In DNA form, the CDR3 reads TGCGCCAGCAGCTTGGATCAGGGACGAATGAACGAGCAGTACTTC. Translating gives CASSLDQGRMNEQYF.

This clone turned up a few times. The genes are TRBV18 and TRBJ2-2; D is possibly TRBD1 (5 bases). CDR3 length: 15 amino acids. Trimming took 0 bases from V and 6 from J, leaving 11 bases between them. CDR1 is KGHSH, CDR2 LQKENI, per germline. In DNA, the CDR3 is TGTGCCAGCTCACCACCCAGGGTCGGCCCCGGGGAGCTGTTTTTT. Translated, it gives CASSPPRVGPGELFF.

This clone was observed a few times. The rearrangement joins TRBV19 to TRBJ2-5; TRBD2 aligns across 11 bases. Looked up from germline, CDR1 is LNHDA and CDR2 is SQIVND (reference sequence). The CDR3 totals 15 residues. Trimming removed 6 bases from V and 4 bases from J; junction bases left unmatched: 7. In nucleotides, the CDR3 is TGTGCCAGTAGCCCTGGACTAGCGGGCCGAGAGACCCAGTACTTC. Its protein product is CASSPGLAGRETQYF.

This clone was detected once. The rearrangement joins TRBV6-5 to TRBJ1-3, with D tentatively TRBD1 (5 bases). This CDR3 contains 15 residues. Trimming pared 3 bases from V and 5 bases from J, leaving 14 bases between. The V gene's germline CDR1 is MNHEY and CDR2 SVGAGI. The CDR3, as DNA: TGTGCCAGCAGTTATGGAGGGGCGCATAGAAACACCATATATTTT. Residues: CASSYGGAHRNTIYF.

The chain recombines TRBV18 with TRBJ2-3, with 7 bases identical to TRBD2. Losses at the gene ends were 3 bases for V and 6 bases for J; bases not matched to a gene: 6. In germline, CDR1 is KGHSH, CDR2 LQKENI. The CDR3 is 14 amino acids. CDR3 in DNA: TGTGCCAGCTCACCCACGGGAGGCCTGGATACGCAGTATTTT. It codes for CASSPTGGLDTQYF.